This T cell receptor beta chain was observed in a study of post-analysis software for immune sequencing data. Study-level background: Relapsing-remitting, secondary progressive and progressive-relapsing multiple sclerosis courses were included.

Trimming removed 0 bases from V and 6 bases from J; junction bases left unmatched: 5. There are 15 residues in the CDR3. Germline CDR1 and CDR2: LNHNV and YYDKDF (reference sequence). cDNA libraries for TCR beta contained unique molecular identifiers. MiXCR, run by TCRdb on the PCR reads, gives a single entry per CDR3 protein. The data show around 180,000 distinct CDR3 sequences, approximately 30% seen once. Study-wide points: Samples prepared in the same batch strongly co-clustered by F measure. Controls showed significantly higher normalized Chao1 diversity than did multiple sclerosis patients. Controls had lower frequencies than patients of about 5 TRBV segments, which included TRBV5-6, TRBV5-1 and TRBV20-1.

This clonotype has a handful of counts. Its specificity is unknown. The sequence was collected from a girl aged 10 to 17 with multiple sclerosis. The genes are TRBV15 and TRBJ1-5; 7 bases fit TRBD1. The sample comprised blood. The CDR3 is CATSRDQGGFQPQHF. As DNA, the CDR3 is TGTGCCACCAGCAGAGACCAGGGGGGATTTCAGCCCCAGCATTTT.